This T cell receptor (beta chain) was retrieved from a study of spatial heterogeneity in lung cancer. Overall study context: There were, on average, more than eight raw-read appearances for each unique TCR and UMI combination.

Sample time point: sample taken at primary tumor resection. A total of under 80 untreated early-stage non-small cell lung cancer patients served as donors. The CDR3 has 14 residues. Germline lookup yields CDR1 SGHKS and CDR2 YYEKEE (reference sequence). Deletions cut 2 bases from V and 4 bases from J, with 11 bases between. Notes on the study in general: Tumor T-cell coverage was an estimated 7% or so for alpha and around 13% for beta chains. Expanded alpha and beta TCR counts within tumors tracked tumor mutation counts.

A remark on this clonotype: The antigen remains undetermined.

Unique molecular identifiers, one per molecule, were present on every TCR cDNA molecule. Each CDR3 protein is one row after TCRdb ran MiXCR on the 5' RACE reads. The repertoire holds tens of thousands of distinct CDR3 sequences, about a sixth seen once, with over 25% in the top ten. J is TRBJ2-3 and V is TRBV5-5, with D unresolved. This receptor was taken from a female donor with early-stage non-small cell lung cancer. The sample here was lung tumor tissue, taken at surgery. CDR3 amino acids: CASSFYRPPDTQYF. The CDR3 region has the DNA TGTGCCAGCAGCTTTTATCGTCCCCCAGATACGCAGTATTTT. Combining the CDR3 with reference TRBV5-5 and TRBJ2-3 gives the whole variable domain DAGVTQSPTHLIKTRGQQVTLRCSPISGHKSVSWYQQVLGQGPQFIFQYYEKEERGRGNFPDRFSARQFPNYSSELNVNALLLGDSALYLCASSFYRPPDTQYFGPGTRLTVL.